This T cell receptor beta chain was retrieved from a study of blood T cell repertoires in COVID-19. On the study more broadly: Both acute and convalescent COVID-19 samples were obtained from the United States, Italy and Spain. PBMCs, B-cell-depleted T cells, or T cells provided the cDNA or gDNA that made up the material.

Sequencing used immunoSEQ multiplex PCR; TCRdb keeps in-frame clones, though not all of them. The top ten hold around a sixth of the sample, which has about 30,000 clones, 68% seen once. The V gene lost 5 bases and the J gene lost 0 bases, with 11 bases spanning the gap. The CDR3 has 15 amino acids. In germline, CDR1 is SGHTA, CDR2 FQGNSA. The V and J genes are TRBV7-2 and TRBJ1-5; TRBD1 is a possible D gene (5 bases). Sequencing input: peripheral blood. This receptor was obtained from a human donor in a cohort sampled during active COVID-19. The CDR3 here is CASSQGGLSNQPQHF. The CDR3 DNA reads as TGTGCCAGCAGCCAGGGAGGGCTTAGCAATCAGCCCCAGCATTTT.